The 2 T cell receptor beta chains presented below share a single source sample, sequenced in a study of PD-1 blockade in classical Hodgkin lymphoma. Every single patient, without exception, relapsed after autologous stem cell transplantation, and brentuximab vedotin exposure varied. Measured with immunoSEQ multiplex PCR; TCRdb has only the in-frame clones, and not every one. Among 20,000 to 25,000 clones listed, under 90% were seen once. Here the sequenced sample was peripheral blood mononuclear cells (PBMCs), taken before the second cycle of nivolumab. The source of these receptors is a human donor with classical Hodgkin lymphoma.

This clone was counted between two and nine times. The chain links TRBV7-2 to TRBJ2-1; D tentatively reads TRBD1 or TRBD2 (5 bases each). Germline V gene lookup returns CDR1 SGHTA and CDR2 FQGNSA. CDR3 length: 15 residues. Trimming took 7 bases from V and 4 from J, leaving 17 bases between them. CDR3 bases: TGTGCCAGCACCACCTACGGGACGGGATACAATGAGCAGTTCTTC. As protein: CASTTYGTGYNEQFF.

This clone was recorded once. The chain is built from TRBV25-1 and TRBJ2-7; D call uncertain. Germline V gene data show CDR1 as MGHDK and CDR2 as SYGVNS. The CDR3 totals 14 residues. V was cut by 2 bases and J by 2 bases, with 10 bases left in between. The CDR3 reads CASSEASGPYEQYF. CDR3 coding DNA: TGTGCCAGCAGTGAAGCTTCGGGCCCCTACGAGCAGTACTTC.